This entry describes one TCR beta chain. Amplification used 60 V beta primers and 13 J beta primers. The method was immunoSEQ multiplex PCR; TCRdb's version includes in-frame clones alone and lacks a portion of them. The sample carries about 100,000 clones, about four fifths recorded once. This entry belongs to a study of glioma-infiltrating T cells after dendritic cell vaccination. Study summary: The vaccine used monocyte-derived dendritic cells pulsed overnight with autologous tumor lysate.

None of the glioblastoma patients had an isocitrate dehydrogenase mutation. The sample consisted of blood, taken before dendritic cell vaccination. The sequence came from a human donor with glioblastoma.

The DNA of the CDR3 is TGTGCCAGCAGTTTATTCGGGATAGCGTCCGAGCAGTACTTC. Protein sequence: CASSLFGIASEQYF. This chain links TRBV28 with TRBJ2-7; the D gene is possibly TRBD2 (5 bases). Trimming shortened V by 1 base and J by 6 bases, and 13 bases separated the two germline ends. The CDR3 is 14 residues long. CDR1 MDHEN and CDR2 SYDVKM come from the germline V gene. The entire variable domain, with the rest obtained from reference TRBV28 and TRBJ2-7, is as follows: DVKVTQSSRYLVKRTGEKVFLECVQDMDHENMFWYRQDPGLGLRLIYFSYDVKMKEKGDIPEGYSVSREKKERFSLILESASTNQTSMYLCASSLFGIASEQYFGPGTRLTVT.